Each of the 5 T cell receptor beta chains below was sequenced from the same sample in a study of shared clonotypes between healthy human individuals. TCRdb's copy holds only in-frame clones and misses some; the assay was immunoSEQ multiplex PCR. The table shows about 1.1 million clones, with 70% to 80% occurring only once. The sequencing sample was made of memory CD4+ T cells from PBMCs. This sample's subset: CD45RA-negative fraction. These receptors were collected from a man in his late teens or twenties in good health. Some clones in this sample may be carry-over from other donors' samples.

The chain employs TRBV2 and TRBJ2-7; 13 positions agree with TRBD2. Germline V gene data show CDR1 as SNHLY and CDR2 as FYNNEI. Unmatched junction bases numbered 8, after V lost 6 bases and J lost 6 bases. The CDR3 is 15 amino acids. The CDR3 loop reads CASRSGLAGEGEQYF. The CDR3 nucleotides are TGTGCCAGCAGATCCGGACTAGCGGGGGAAGGCGAGCAGTACTTC. The complete variable domain, with remaining parts taken from reference TRBV2 and TRBJ2-7, reads EPEVTQTPSHQVTQMGQEVILRCVPISNHLYFYWYRQILGQKVEFLVSFYNNEISEKSEIFDDQFSVERPDGSNFTLKIRSTKLEDSAMYFCASRSGLAGEGEQYFGPGTRLTVT.

The rearrangement uses TRBV6-6 and TRBJ2-5; maybe TRBD2 (5 bases). Judging by the DNA end, TRBJ2-7 fits better; the J call may be wrong. Germline-derived CDR1 and CDR2 are MNHNY and SVGAGI (reference sequence). The CDR3 spans 13 residues. This CDR3 reads CASSYHPSGEQYF. Written as DNA, the CDR3 is TGTGCCAGCAGTTATCATCCGAGCGGCGAGCAGTACTTC.

The rearrangement joins TRBV2 to TRBJ1-4, with D unresolved. Trimming stripped 4 bases from V and 0 bases from J, with 9 bases between. CDR1 is SNHLY and CDR2 is FYNNEI in the germline V gene. This CDR3 has 15 residues. In DNA, the CDR3 is TGTGCCAGCAGTGTGGACGGAACAACTAATGAAAAACTGTTTTTT. This translates into CASSVDGTTNEKLFF.

This chain joins TRBV4-3 and TRBJ1-4, with 10 bases lining up with TRBD1. The J segment lost 8 bases and the V segment lost 5 bases, leaving 11 bases of the junction unmatched. This CDR3 contains 16 residues. From germline, CDR1 is LGHNA and CDR2 YSLEER. In DNA form, the CDR3 reads TGCGCCAGCAGCTCCCACCCGGGACAGGGGCGCGAAAAACTGTTTTTT. Its protein product is CASSSHPGQGREKLFF.

This chain links TRBV18 with TRBJ1-5, with D possibly TRBD1 on 5 matching bases. CDR1 is KGHSH, CDR2 LQKENI, per germline. Trimming took off 3 bases at V and 5 bases at J, with 17 bases between the two ends. The length of the CDR3 is 16 residues. The CDR3 spells CASSPPRRQGDQPQHF. In nucleotides, the CDR3 is TGTGCCAGCTCACCCCCCCGGAGGCAGGGTGATCAGCCCCAGCATTTT.